The 21 T cell receptor beta chains presented below share a single source sample, sequenced in a study of brain T cells in children with intractable seizures. TCRdb keeps only in-frame clones here, not all; method: immunoSEQ multiplex PCR. The data show about 340,000 clones, over 90% seen once. Indicated time point: blood from clinic visit 5 months post-surgery; TSC patient then seizure free. Sequencing was performed on peripheral blood, taken 5 to 6 months after surgery. All receptors come from a boy under two years old with tuberous sclerosis and intractable seizures.

The chain joins TRBV4-1 to TRBJ2-7; the D gene is possibly TRBD2 (5 bases). CDR3 size: 13 residues. Per the germline V gene, CDR1 is MGHRA and CDR2 is YSYEKL. V lost 0 bases, J lost 4 bases, and 7 bases lay in between. The DNA of the CDR3 is TGCGCCAGCAGCCAAGATAGGAGGTACGAGCAGTACTTC. It yields the protein CASSQDRRYEQYF.

The CDR3, as DNA: TGTGCCAGCAGCTTAGTAGGGGGCAATGAGCAGTTCTTC. Its protein product is CASSLVGGNEQFF. V usage is TRBV7-2 and J usage is TRBJ2-1, with D maybe TRBD1 (6 bases). The CDR3 has 13 residues. V dropped 1 base and J dropped 6 bases, with 7 bases sitting between them. From germline, CDR1 is SGHTA and CDR2 FQGNSA.

Here the CDR3 DNA reads TGTGCCAGCAGTGCGTTTCGACAGGGCTATAATTCACCCCTCCACTTT. It codes for CASSAFRQGYNSPLHF. The genes are TRBV2 and TRBJ1-6, with 7 bases that match TRBD1. This CDR3 comprises 16 residues. Germline CDR1 is SNHLY and CDR2 is FYNNEI. Losses at the gene ends were 4 bases for V and 3 bases for J; bases not matched to a gene: 6.

The V call is TRBV27, the J call TRBJ1-3, with D possibly matching TRBD1 (6 bases). V was trimmed by 5 bases and J by 3 bases, leaving 14 bases between them. The germline V gene encodes CDR1 MNHEY and CDR2 SMNVEV (reference sequence). This CDR3 has 15 amino acids. Here the CDR3 reads CASSRDTGSGNTIYF. CDR3 nucleotides: TGTGCCAGCAGTCGGGACACCGGGAGTGGAAACACCATATATTTT.

About this clone: Other DNA sequences in the same sample also yield this CDR3. V usage is TRBV19 and J usage is TRBJ1-1, with TRBD1 matching 8 bases. The CDR3 length is 15 residues. The germline CDR1 and CDR2 sequences are LNHDA and SQIVND (reference sequence). J was trimmed by 2 bases and V by 3 bases; bases with no gene match: 5. CDR3 sequence (DNA): TGTGCCAGTAGTATTGTCGGGACAGGCAACACTGAAGCTTTCTTT. This gives the protein CASSIVGTGNTEAFF. The entire variable domain, with the rest obtained from reference TRBV19 and TRBJ1-1, is as follows: DGGITQSPKYLFRKEGQNVTLSCEQNLNHDAMYWYRQDPGQGLRLIYYSQIVNDFQKGDIAEGYSVSREKKESFPLTVTSAQKNPTAFYLCASSIVGTGNTEAFFGQGTRLTVV.

The chain has TRBV5-1 and TRBJ1-4, with D possibly TRBD1 on 6 matching bases. The germline V gene encodes CDR1 SGHRS and CDR2 YFSETQ. The CDR3 length is 19 residues. Trimming removed 2 bases at V and 2 bases at J, with 22 bases between. The CDR3 sequence: CASSFSPPQGFGTNEKLFF. CDR3 DNA: TGCGCCAGCAGCTTCTCACCCCCGCAGGGGTTCGGTACTAATGAAAAACTGTTTTTT.

The chain is built from TRBV5-1 and TRBJ2-3; maybe TRBD2 (7 bases). V dropped 2 bases and J dropped 2 bases, with 12 bases sitting between them. Germline V gene lookup returns CDR1 SGHRS and CDR2 YFSETQ. The CDR3 is 15 amino acids. For the CDR3, the DNA is TGCGCCAGCAGCTTCGGGGGGCCAGCCACAGATACGCAGTATTTT. Amino acid sequence: CASSFGGPATDTQYF. Complete variable domain (other parts from reference TRBV5-1 and TRBJ2-3): KAGVTQTPRYLIKTRGQQVTLSCSPISGHRSVSWYQQTPGQGLQFLFEYFSETQRNKGNFPGRFSGRQFSNSRSEMNVSTLELGDSALYLCASSFGGPATDTQYFGPGTRLTVL.

V and J are TRBV6-1 and TRBJ1-1; 10 nucleotides line up with TRBD1. The V segment lost 1 base and the J segment 3 bases; nucleotides outside the gene matches: 2. The V gene's germline CDR1 is MNHNS and CDR2 SASEGT. The CDR3 is 15 residues long. The CDR3 DNA reads as TGTGCCAGCAGTGAAGGACAGGGGGCTGACACTGAAGCTTTCTTT. This encodes CASSEGQGADTEAFF.

CDR3 coding DNA: TGTGCCACCAGTGATAGCGGTTTTTACACAGATACGCAGTATTTT. Its translation: CATSDSGFYTDTQYF. The rearrangement joins TRBV24-1 to TRBJ2-3, with D possibly TRBD2 on 5 matching bases. Germline V lookup: CDR1 KGHDR, CDR2 SFDVKD. Trimming shortened V by 3 bases and J by 2 bases, and 11 bases separated the two germline ends. CDR3 length: 15 amino acids.

The chain links TRBV19 to TRBJ1-2; 7 bases are shared with TRBD1. Germline CDR1 LNHDA, CDR2 SQIVND (reference sequence). The CDR3 is 14 amino acids. V lost 0 bases, J lost 5 bases, and 3 bases stayed unmatched. The CDR3 DNA reads TGTGCCAGTAGTATAGATCACAGGGGATATGGCTACACCTTC. This translates into CASSIDHRGYGYTF.

This chain connects TRBV6-5 to TRBJ1-2; D is undetermined. The CDR3 consists of 13 residues. Germline V gene data show CDR1 as MNHEY and CDR2 as SVGAGI. Trimming shortened V by 4 bases and J by 0 bases, and 6 bases separated the two germline ends. The CDR3 region has the DNA TGTGCCAGCAGTTCCACACCTAACTATGGCTACACCTTC. This codes for CASSSTPNYGYTF.

Only a few counts were recorded for this clone. The genes are TRBV2 and TRBJ1-2, with TRBD1 as a possible D gene (5 bases). CDR3 length equals 16 residues. V lost 7 bases and J 0 bases, leaving 18 bases between the germline ends. Per germline, CDR1 SNHLY and CDR2 FYNNEI. The CDR3 spells CASTFDPGPSNYGYTF. In DNA, the CDR3 is TGTGCCAGCACCTTCGACCCGGGGCCGTCTAACTATGGCTACACCTTC.

CDR3 coding DNA: TGTGCCGGGGGGACTAGCGGGACCGGGGAGCTGTTTTTT. As protein: CAGGTSGTGELFF. The V and J genes are TRBV10-3 and TRBJ2-2; 12 nucleotides line up with TRBD2. Trimming at V came to 11 bases and at J to 5 bases, leaving 3 bases not matched to a gene. This CDR3 contains 13 residues. The germline V gene encodes CDR1 ENHRY and CDR2 SYGVKD.

The chain employs TRBV9 and TRBJ2-5; 13 bases line up with TRBD2. Germline V gene data show CDR1 as SGDLS and CDR2 as YYNGEE. V was clipped by 3 bases and J by 4 bases; unmatched bases: 6. The CDR3 is 16 amino acids. In nucleotides, the CDR3 is TGTGCCAGCAGCGCTGGGACTAGCGGGGATGGAGAGACCCAGTACTTC. This codes for CASSAGTSGDGETQYF.

This clone was seen once. V and J are TRBV6-5 and TRBJ2-7, with 7 positions matching TRBD1. CDR3 size: 15 residues. Germline CDR1 and CDR2: MNHEY and SVGAGI. Trimming removed 6 bases from V and 2 bases from J; junction bases left unmatched: 10. CDR3 amino acids: CASSRGQTQPYEQYF. The CDR3, as DNA: TGTGCCAGCAGCCGGGGACAGACACAACCCTACGAGCAGTACTTC.

This rearrangement joins TRBV5-4 to TRBJ2-3; D remains ambiguous. Germline loops: CDR1 SGHNT, CDR2 YYREEE (reference sequence). Trimming removed 9 bases at V and 1 base at J, with 18 bases between. This CDR3 is 15 amino acids long. The CDR3 DNA sequence: TGTGCCACCAACAATCCCCAGCGCGGCACAGATACGCAGTATTTT. This translates into CATNNPQRGTDTQYF.

This chain joins TRBV24-1 and TRBJ1-5; D is uncertain. Trimming stripped 0 bases from V and 9 bases from J, with 8 bases between. From germline, CDR1 is KGHDR and CDR2 SFDVKD. The CDR3 extends over 13 amino acids. The CDR3 sequence: CATSDLHAGPQHF. The CDR3 bases are TGTGCCACCAGTGATTTGCACGCTGGGCCCCAGCATTTT.

This clone was observed a single time. The chain is built from TRBV19 and TRBJ1-1; tentative D call: TRBD1 (5 bases). Germline CDR1 LNHDA, CDR2 SQIVND (reference sequence). The CDR3 length is 11 residues. Trimming stripped 5 bases from V and 12 bases from J, with 13 bases between. CDR3 DNA sequence: TGTGCCAGTAGTCCCGGGACGACAACTTTCTTT. Its protein product is CASSPGTTTFF.

The V gene is TRBV9, the J gene TRBJ2-2, with D possibly matching TRBD1 (5 bases). Germline CDR1 reads SGDLS; CDR2 reads YYNGEE. V was trimmed by 4 bases and J by 0 bases, leaving 13 bases between them. The CDR3 covers 16 residues. Here the CDR3 reads CASSPPRQSNTGELFF. In DNA, the CDR3 is TGTGCCAGCAGCCCCCCTCGACAGTCGAACACCGGGGAGCTGTTTTTT. The whole variable domain, filled in from reference TRBV9 and TRBJ2-2, reads DSGVTQTPKHLITATGQRVTLRCSPRSGDLSVYWYQQSLDQGLQFLIQYYNGEERAKGNILERFSAQQFPDLHSELNLSSLELGDSALYFCASSPPRQSNTGELFFGEGSRLTVL.

The genes are TRBV5-4 and TRBJ2-2; D is unclear. The V and J ends lost 0 bases and 7 bases respectively, with 4 bases between them. The CDR3 sequence is 12 residues long. Per the germline V gene, CDR1 is SGHNT and CDR2 is YYREEE (reference sequence). CDR3 DNA: TGTGCCAGCAGCTTGGTCGTCGGGGAGCTGTTTTTT. Its translation is CASSLVVGELFF.

The chain combines TRBV11-3 with TRBJ2-1; tentatively, D is TRBD1 (6 bases). Germline values: CDR1 SGHNT, CDR2 YENEEA. V lost 5 bases to trimming and J lost 2 bases, with 13 bases between them. The CDR3 consists of 15 residues. Here the CDR3 DNA reads TGTGCCAGCAGCCAGGGGCCGCTTCCCTACAATGAGCAGTTCTTC. Its translation: CASSQGPLPYNEQFF.